This T cell receptor beta chain was identified during a study of blood T cell repertoires in COVID-19. Looking at the study overall: Sites in the United States, Italy and Spain provided acute and convalescent COVID-19 samples.

Germline-derived CDR1 and CDR2 are SGHTA and FQGNSA. Trimming removed 5 bases from V and 4 bases from J, with 11 bases in between. This CDR3 is built from 13 residues. Some clones are missing from TCRdb's copy, which holds only in-frame ones; the method was immunoSEQ multiplex PCR. This sample has fewer than 350,000 clones, with approximately 86% found just once. The J gene is TRBJ1-1, the V gene TRBV7-2; D is uncertain. The sequencing input was PBMCs or T cells enriched from blood (not recorded which). The sequence derives from a middle-aged woman with acute COVID-19. The CDR3 nucleotides are TGTGCCAGCAGCGCCGTGGGGAGCACTGAAGCTTTCTTT. It translates to CASSAVGSTEAFF. Based on the CDR3 plus reference TRBV7-2 and TRBJ1-1, the full variable domain is GAGVSQSPSNKVTEKGKDVELRCDPISGHTALYWYRQSLGQGLEFLIYFQGNSAPDKSGLPSDRFSAERTGGSVSTLTIQRTQQEDSAVYLCASSAVGSTEAFFGQGTRLTVV.